This T cell receptor beta chain was sequenced in a study of blood T cell repertoires in COVID-19. The CDR3 has 14 residues. With 4 bases clipped from V and 5 bases from J, the junction kept 7 bases outside the gene matches. In germline, CDR1 is SGHNT, CDR2 YYREEE (reference sequence). The authors' processing: Reference gene primer amplification gave nucleated cell count estimates. Some clones are missing from TCRdb's copy, which holds only in-frame ones; the method was immunoSEQ multiplex PCR. V, J and clone size derive from that table, while D and trimming were established from the DNA sequence. There are about 380,000 clones in the sample; about 90% occur only once, and approximately 1.2% lies in the top ten. This study enrolled people aged roughly 18 to 90 from under 25 US geographic areas. Membership in each cohort depended on participant-reported clinical history.

The specimen sequenced was PBMCs or T cells enriched from blood (not recorded which). The sequence derives from a man aged 25 to 45 who had recovered from COVID-19. V gene TRBV5-4 combines with J gene TRBJ1-2; the match to TRBD1 covers 8 bases. DNA of the CDR3: TGTGCCAGCAGCCCGGGACAGGCACAATATGGCTACACCTTC. This gives the protein CASSPGQAQYGYTF.